Reported below is one TCR beta chain. The data belong to a study of blood T cell repertoires in COVID-19. Study-wide context: T cells, B-cell-depleted T cells, or PBMCs supplied cDNA or gDNA.

Original processing notes: Nucleated cell counts were estimated from reference gene primer amplification. Sequencing used immunoSEQ multiplex PCR; TCRdb keeps in-frame clones, though not all of them. The V and J calls and clone size come from that table; D and trimming were worked out from the DNA. The sample yields 450,000 to 500,000 clones, about 90% seen once. CDR3 length equals 12 residues. The V and J ends lost 5 bases and 9 bases respectively, with 8 bases between them. This sequence originates from a young woman who had recovered from COVID-19. This chain links TRBV12-3 or TRBV12-4 with TRBJ1-6; D unresolved. The material sequenced was PBMCs or T cells enriched from blood (not recorded which). The CDR3 reads CASSPEGSPLHF. CDR3 in DNA: TGTGCCAGCAGTCCCGAGGGTTCACCCCTCCACTTT.